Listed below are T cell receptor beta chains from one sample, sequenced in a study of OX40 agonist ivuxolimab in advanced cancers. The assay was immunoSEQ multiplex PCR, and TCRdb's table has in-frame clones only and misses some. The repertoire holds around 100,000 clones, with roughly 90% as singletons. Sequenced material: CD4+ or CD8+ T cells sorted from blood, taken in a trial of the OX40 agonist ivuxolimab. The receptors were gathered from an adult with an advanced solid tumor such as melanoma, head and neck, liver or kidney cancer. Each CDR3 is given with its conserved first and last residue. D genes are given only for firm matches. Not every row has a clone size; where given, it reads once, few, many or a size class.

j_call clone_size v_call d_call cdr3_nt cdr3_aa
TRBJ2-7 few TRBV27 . TGTGCCAGCAGTTTATCGTGGACAGACCATTACGAGCAGTACTTC CASSLSWTDHYEQYF
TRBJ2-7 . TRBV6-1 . TGTGCCAGCAGTGAAAGGCCATACTACGAGCAGTACTTC CASSERPYYEQYF
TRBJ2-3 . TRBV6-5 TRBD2 TGTGCCAGCAGTTGGGGTAGCGGGGCTAGCACAGATACGCAGTATTTT CASSWGSGASTDTQYF
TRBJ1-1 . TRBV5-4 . TGTGCCAGCGGGTTCAGGGGCCGCGGGTCAGCTTTCTTT CASGFRGRGSAFF
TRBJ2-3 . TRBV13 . TGTGCCAGCAGCCAGAGAGGGGTAGATACGCAGTATTTT CASSQRGVDTQYF
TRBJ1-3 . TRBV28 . TGTGCCAGCAGTTTGGCAGGGAGGGACCCCTCTGGAAACACCATATATTTT CASSLAGRDPSGNTIYF
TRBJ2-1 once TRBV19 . TGTGCCAGTAGTAAGCAGGGAATCCCCAATGAGCAGTTCTTC CASSKQGIPNEQFF
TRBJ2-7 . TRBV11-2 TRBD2 TGTGCCAGCAGCTCGAGACTAGCGGGGGCCCTGTCTGTCGAGCAGTACTTC CASSSRLAGALSVEQYF
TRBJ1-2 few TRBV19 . TGTGCCAGTAGCACGACAGAGGCTAGGAGCTATGGCTACACCTTC CASSTTEARSYGYTF
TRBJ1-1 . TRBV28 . TGTGCCAGCAGCCCGCAAAGGGGCACTGAAGCTTTCTTT CASSPQRGTEAFF
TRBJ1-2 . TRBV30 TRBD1 TGTGCCTGGACCTTGTACCCGACAGGGGGGTATGGCTACACCTTC CAWTLYPTGGYGYTF
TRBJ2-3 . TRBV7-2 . TGTGCCAGCAGCGTCACAGATACGCAGTATTTT CASSVTDTQYF
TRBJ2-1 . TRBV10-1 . TGCGCCAGCAGTGAGCAGATCCCGGGCGGCCACAATGAGCAGTTCTTC CASSEQIPGGHNEQFF
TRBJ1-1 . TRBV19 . TGTGCCAGTAGTATTTTTGGGACATCAGAAGCTTTCTTT CASSIFGTSEAFF
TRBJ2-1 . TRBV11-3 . TGTGCCAGCAGCTCAGGTTTTGAGCAGTTCTTC CASSSGFEQFF
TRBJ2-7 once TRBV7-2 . TGTGCCAGCAGCTTAGAGTGGGGGAGCTCCTACGAGCAGTACTTC CASSLEWGSSYEQYF
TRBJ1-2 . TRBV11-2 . TGTGCCAGCAGCCTCGACAGGACTTATGGCTACACCTTC CASSLDRTYGYTF
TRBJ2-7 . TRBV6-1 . TGTGCCAGCAGTGAGGCCCGTACAGGACAGCGGTTCTACGAGCAGTACTTC CASSEARTGQRFYEQYF
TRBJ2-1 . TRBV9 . TGTGCCAGCACCACGACAGCGGCTAACTACAATGAGCAGTTCTTC CASTTTAANYNEQFF
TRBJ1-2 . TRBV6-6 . TGTGCCAGCAGGGCCGACTCAACCGGGGTAGGCTACACCTTC CASRADSTGVGYTF
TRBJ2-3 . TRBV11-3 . TGTGCCAGCAGCGGAGGTACAGATACGCAGTATTTT CASSGGTDTQYF
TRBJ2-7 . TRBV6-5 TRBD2 TGTGCCAGCAGTCTAGCGGGTGAGGTCTACGAGCAGTACTTC CASSLAGEVYEQYF
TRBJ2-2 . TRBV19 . TGTGCCAGTAGTATACAGGGTACGAACACCGGGGAGCTGTTTTTT CASSIQGTNTGELFF